The clone carrying this TCR beta chain showed up just a few times. Its antigen is unidentified. Unmatched junction bases numbered 9, after V lost 5 bases and J lost 7 bases. This CDR3 region has 15 residues. Germline V gene lookup returns CDR1 MGHRA and CDR2 YSYEKL. TCRdb called the reads again in MiXCR, with one record for every CDR3 protein. In the table there are around 260,000 distinct CDR3 sequences, 20% to 30% of which are singletons. This specimen belongs to a study of T cell repertoires in cytomegalovirus infection. Across the whole study: Matching HLA type, along with CMV infection, was indicated by public TCR beta signatures.

Study results and limitations: CMV-specific HLA-C-restricted TCR beta clonotypes dominated the ex vivo response. The cumulative frequency of public TCR beta families identified carriers of CMV plus the relevant HLA.

The receptor was isolated from a human donor in good health (CMV status not recorded). Some clones in this sample may be carry-over from other donors' samples. This chain connects TRBV4-1 to TRBJ2-1; 9 bases agree with TRBD1. Material: PBMCs. The CDR3 loop reads CASSSHRQGGNEQFF. The DNA for the CDR3 is TGCGCCAGCAGCTCACACCGACAGGGGGGGAATGAGCAGTTCTTC.